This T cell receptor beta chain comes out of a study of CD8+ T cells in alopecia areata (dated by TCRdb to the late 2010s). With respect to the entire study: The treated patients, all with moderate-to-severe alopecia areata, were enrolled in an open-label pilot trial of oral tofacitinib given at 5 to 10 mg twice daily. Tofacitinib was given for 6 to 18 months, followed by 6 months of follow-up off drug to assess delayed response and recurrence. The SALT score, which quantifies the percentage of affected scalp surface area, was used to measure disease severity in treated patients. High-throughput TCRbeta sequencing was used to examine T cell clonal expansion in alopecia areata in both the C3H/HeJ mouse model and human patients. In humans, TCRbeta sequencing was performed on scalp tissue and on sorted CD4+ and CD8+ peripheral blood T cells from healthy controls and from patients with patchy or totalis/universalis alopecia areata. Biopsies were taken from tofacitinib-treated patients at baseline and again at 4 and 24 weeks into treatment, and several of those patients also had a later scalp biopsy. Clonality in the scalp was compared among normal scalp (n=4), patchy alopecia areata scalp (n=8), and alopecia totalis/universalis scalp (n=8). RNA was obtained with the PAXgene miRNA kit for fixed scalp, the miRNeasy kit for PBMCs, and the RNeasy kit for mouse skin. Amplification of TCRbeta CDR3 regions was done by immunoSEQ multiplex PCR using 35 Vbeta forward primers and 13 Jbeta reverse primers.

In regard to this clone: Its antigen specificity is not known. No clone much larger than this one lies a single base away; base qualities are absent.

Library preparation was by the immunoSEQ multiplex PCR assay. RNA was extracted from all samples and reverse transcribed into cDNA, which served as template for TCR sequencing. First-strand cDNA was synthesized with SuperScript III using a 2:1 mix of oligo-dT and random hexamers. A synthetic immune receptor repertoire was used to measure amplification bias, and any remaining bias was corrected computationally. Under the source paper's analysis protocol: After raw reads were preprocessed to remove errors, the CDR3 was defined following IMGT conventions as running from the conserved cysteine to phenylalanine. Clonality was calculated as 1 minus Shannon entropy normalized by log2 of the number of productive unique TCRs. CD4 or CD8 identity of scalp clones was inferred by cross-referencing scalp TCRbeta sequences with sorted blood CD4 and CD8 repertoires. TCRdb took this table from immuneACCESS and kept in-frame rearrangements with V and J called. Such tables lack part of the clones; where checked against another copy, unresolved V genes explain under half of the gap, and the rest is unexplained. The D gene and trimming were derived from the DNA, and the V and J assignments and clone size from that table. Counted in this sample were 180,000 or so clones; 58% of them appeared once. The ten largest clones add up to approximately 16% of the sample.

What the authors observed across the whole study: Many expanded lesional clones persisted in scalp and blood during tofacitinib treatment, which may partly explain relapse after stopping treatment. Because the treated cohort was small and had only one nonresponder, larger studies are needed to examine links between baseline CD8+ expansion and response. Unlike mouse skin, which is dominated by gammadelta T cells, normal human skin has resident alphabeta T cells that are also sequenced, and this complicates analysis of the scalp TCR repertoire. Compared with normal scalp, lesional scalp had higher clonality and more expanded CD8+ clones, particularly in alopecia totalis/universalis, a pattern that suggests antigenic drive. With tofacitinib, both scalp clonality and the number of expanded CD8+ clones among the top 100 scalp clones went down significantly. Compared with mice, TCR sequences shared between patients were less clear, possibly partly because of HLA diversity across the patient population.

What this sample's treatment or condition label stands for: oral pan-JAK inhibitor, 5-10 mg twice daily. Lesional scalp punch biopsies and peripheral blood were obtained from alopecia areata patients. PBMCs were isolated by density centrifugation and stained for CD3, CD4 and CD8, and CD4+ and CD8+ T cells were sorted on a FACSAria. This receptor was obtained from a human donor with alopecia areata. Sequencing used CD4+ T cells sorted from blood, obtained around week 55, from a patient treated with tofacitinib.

The DNA sequence follows: TGTGCCTGGAGTGTACACTCGAGCTATGGCTACACCTTC. Its protein product is CAWSVHSSYGYTF. The rearrangement combines TRBV30 with TRBJ1-2, with an unclear D gene assignment. Including cysteine and phenylalanine, the CDR3 has 13 amino acids. The read is trimmed to its CDR3 DNA, 39 bases read in frame from base 1. Deletion took 0 bases off V and 4 bases off J, with a span of 9 bases between the germline ends. CDR1 and CDR2 (GTSNPN, SVGIG) derive from the germline V gene (reference sequence).